Each of the 17 T cell receptor beta chains below was sequenced from the same sample in a study of cytomegalovirus exposure and HLA in healthy donors. The PCR ran on 60 Vbeta and 13 Jbeta primers. The data were produced by immunoSEQ multiplex PCR, yet TCRdb's version contains in-frame clones alone and is incomplete. The sample lists fewer than 200,000 clones; roughly 70% were seen once. Sequenced input: PBMCs. Receptor source: a woman aged 25-40 years in good health and CMV-seronegative.

The chain combines TRBV18 with TRBJ1-2; 7 bases line up with TRBD1. The CDR3 is 13 amino acids. With 4 bases clipped from V and 3 bases from J, the junction kept 2 bases outside the gene matches. The germline V gene encodes CDR1 KGHSH and CDR2 LQKENI. The CDR3 sequence is CASSQGGDYGYTF. DNA of the CDR3: TGTGCCAGCTCACAAGGGGGCGACTATGGCTACACCTTC.

This rearrangement joins TRBV9 to TRBJ2-1; the match to TRBD2 covers 11 bases. Looked up from germline, CDR1 is SGDLS and CDR2 is YYNGEE. The CDR3 loop spans 18 amino acids. Trimming took 4 bases from V and 0 from J; bases not matched to a gene: 9. The CDR3 DNA reads TGTGCCAGCAGCCCCGGGCCGACTAGCGGGGCCTCCTACAATGAGCAGTTCTTC. As protein: CASSPGPTSGASYNEQFF.

The chain employs TRBV2 and TRBJ1-2; 8 bases line up with TRBD1. Trimming at V came to 8 bases and at J to 1 base, leaving 6 bases not matched to a gene. The length of the CDR3 is 14 residues. CDR1 and CDR2 (germline): SNHLY, FYNNEI. CDR3 coding DNA: TGTGCCAGCGGACGGGACAGGAGTAACTATGGCTACACCTTC. It is translated as CASGRDRSNYGYTF.

This clone has more than one count but fewer than ten. J is TRBJ2-2 and V is TRBV18; D might be TRBD2 (6 bases). Trimming removed 0 bases at V and 0 bases at J, with 11 bases between. This CDR3 contains 17 residues. Per germline, CDR1 KGHSH and CDR2 LQKENI. CDR3 sequence reads: CASSPPFGGANTGELFF. CDR3 nucleotide sequence: TGTGCCAGCTCACCACCGTTCGGGGGAGCGAACACCGGGGAGCTGTTTTTT.

This clone occurred a few times. CDR3 DNA: TGTGCCAGCGGCGAACCAGGGCGGAACACTGAAGCTTTCTTT. It translates to CASGEPGRNTEAFF. The rearrangement links TRBV9 to TRBJ1-1, with D possibly matching TRBD1 (5 bases). Trimming removed 7 bases at V and 1 base at J, with 14 bases between. CDR1 and CDR2 (germline): SGDLS, YYNGEE. CDR3 length: 14 residues.

Written as DNA, the CDR3 is TGCGCCAGCAGCTTGGGTGGGACTAGGTCCTACGAGCAGTACTTC. The encoded protein is CASSLGGTRSYEQYF. The rearrangement joins TRBV5-1 to TRBJ2-7, with TRBD2 matching over 8 bases. This CDR3 comprises 15 residues. Losses at the gene ends were 0 bases for V and 1 base for J; bases not matched to a gene: 3. CDR1 and CDR2 (germline): SGHRS, YFSETQ.

This clone has a handful of counts. The chain links TRBV7-3 to TRBJ2-1; possible D gene TRBD1, 5 bases. The germline CDR1 and CDR2 sequences are SGHTA and FQGTGA. The CDR3 is 13 amino acids. With 5 bases removed from V and 7 bases from J, the gap between germline ends came to 12 bases. CDR3 sequence: CASSSTGRNEQFF. The CDR3 DNA follows: TGTGCCAGCAGCAGTACAGGCCGGAATGAGCAGTTCTTC.

The V call is TRBV20-1, the J call TRBJ2-1; 8 bases line up with TRBD2. Trimming cost V 3 bases and J 13 bases; bases outside gene matches: 5. From germline, CDR1 is DFQATT and CDR2 SNEGSKA (reference sequence). This CDR3 region has 11 residues. The CDR3 loop reads CSASVLAVQFF. The CDR3 coding sequence is TGCAGTGCTAGCGTACTAGCGGTACAGTTCTTC.

The CDR3 region is CASSSTYRESYEQYF. CDR3 nucleotide sequence: TGTGCCAGCAGCTCAACCTACAGGGAGAGTTACGAGCAGTACTTC. The chain has TRBV11-2 and TRBJ2-7, with D perhaps matching TRBD1 (6 bases). V lost 4 bases and J 4 bases, leaving 17 bases between the germline ends. The germline gives CDR1 SGHAT, CDR2 FQNNGV. This CDR3 has 15 residues.

The V gene is TRBV27, the J gene TRBJ1-5; unclear D gene. V lost 0 bases, J lost 2 bases, and 8 bases lay in between. The CDR3 totals 15 residues. Per germline, CDR1 MNHEY and CDR2 SMNVEV (reference sequence). Written as DNA, the CDR3 is TGTGCCAGCAGTTTATCCGGTTCGGGCAATCAGCCCCAGCATTTT. It translates to CASSLSGSGNQPQHF.

V usage is TRBV4-3 and J usage is TRBJ2-4; no clear D. This CDR3 region has 16 residues. Deletions cut 0 bases from V and 0 bases from J, with 9 bases between. CDR1 and CDR2 (germline): LGHNA, YSLEER. The CDR3 DNA reads as TGCGCCAGCAGCCAAGAAGAGCGTAGAGCCAAAAACATTCAGTACTTC. This codes for CASSQEERRAKNIQYF.

V is TRBV9 and J is TRBJ2-3; possibly TRBD2 for D (6 bases). V dropped 0 bases and J dropped 1 base, with 12 bases sitting between them. The CDR3 covers 16 residues. Germline CDR1 and CDR2: SGDLS and YYNGEE. The CDR3, as DNA: TGTGCCAGCAGCGTAGGGGGTAGCGGCCGCACAGATACGCAGTATTTT. As protein: CASSVGGSGRTDTQYF.

The chain has TRBV7-9 and TRBJ2-5; 7 bases map to TRBD2. Germline CDR1 and CDR2: SEHNR and FQNEAQ (reference sequence). CDR3 length equals 18 residues. The trim removed 2 bases at V and 2 bases at J, leaving 14 bases unmatched. CDR3 protein: CASSLRTAAGRGQETQYF. The CDR3 DNA is TGTGCCAGCAGCTTAAGGACGGCGGCAGGGAGGGGTCAAGAGACCCAGTACTTC.

The chain links TRBV6-5 to TRBJ2-2; D uncertain. CDR3 length: 12 amino acids. Germline-derived CDR1 and CDR2 are MNHEY and SVGAGI. V lost 7 bases and J lost 5, with 8 bases in between. CDR3 amino acids: CASKELTGELFF. The CDR3 region has the DNA TGTGCCAGCAAAGAACTGACCGGGGAGCTGTTTTTT.

This chain links TRBV7-9 with TRBJ2-1; possibly TRBD2 for D (5 bases). V was pared by 1 base and J by 5 bases, with 15 bases between. Germline values: CDR1 SEHNR, CDR2 FQNEAQ (reference sequence). The CDR3 is 16 amino acids. CDR3 amino acids: CASSLDGGLVHNEQFF. The CDR3 DNA follows: TGTGCCAGCAGCTTAGATGGCGGGCTTGTTCACAATGAGCAGTTCTTC.

V and J are TRBV12-5 and TRBJ2-2, with 7 bases that match TRBD2. The germline V gene encodes CDR1 LGHNT and CDR2 FRNRAP. The CDR3 is made up of 16 amino acids. Trimming took 6 bases from V and 7 from J; bases not matched to a gene: 14. This chain's CDR3 is CASGSSGAHVSGELFF. The CDR3 nucleotides read TGTGCTAGTGGCTCAAGCGGGGCTCACGTTAGCGGGGAGCTGTTTTTT.

V is TRBV27 and J is TRBJ2-1; 10 nucleotides match TRBD2. The CDR3 is 17 amino acids. CDR1 MNHEY and CDR2 SMNVEV come from the germline V gene (reference sequence). Losses at the gene ends were 2 bases for V and 4 bases for J; bases not matched to a gene: 8. CDR3 in amino acids: CASSLERAGGPYNEQFF. The CDR3 DNA is TGTGCCAGCAGTTTAGAGCGAGCGGGGGGGCCATACAATGAGCAGTTCTTC.